This TCR beta chain was sequenced during a study of OX40 agonist ivuxolimab in advanced cancers. Study information: Therapy given before enrollment (anti-PD-1, anti-PD-L1 or anti-CTLA-4) was allowed, and around 40% had some.

People who had autoimmune disease history or systemic immunosuppression were excluded. V lost 4 bases to trimming and J lost 5 bases; unmatched junction nucleotides: 6. Per the germline V gene, CDR1 is SGDLS and CDR2 is YYNGEE. This CDR3 contains 15 residues. Sequencing was performed with immunoSEQ multiplex PCR; in TCRdb, only in-frame clones are kept and a portion is missing. The sample carries tens of thousands of clones, approximately 71% recorded once. Study-level findings and limits: Partial responders treated at 0.1-3.0 mg/kg exhibited clonal expansion among the lowest measured.

With regard to this clone: Its antigen remains unidentified.

This chain connects TRBV9 to TRBJ1-6; 7 positions agree with TRBD1. The clonotype comes from an adult with an advanced solid tumor such as melanoma, head and neck, liver or kidney cancer. Here the sequenced sample was CD4+ or CD8+ T cells sorted from blood, taken in a trial of the OX40 agonist ivuxolimab. In nucleotides, the CDR3 is TGTGCCAGCAGCACCCGACAGGGAAATAATTCACCCCTCCACTTT. Its translation is CASSTRQGNNSPLHF. Together with reference TRBV9 and TRBJ1-6, the CDR3 gives the full variable domain: DSGVTQTPKHLITATGQRVTLRCSPRSGDLSVYWYQQSLDQGLQFLIQYYNGEERAKGNILERFSAQQFPDLHSELNLSSLELGDSALYFCASSTRQGNNSPLHFGNGTRLTVT.